This T cell receptor beta chain originates from a study of technical replicates of blood from four donors. Data came from immunoSEQ multiplex PCR; TCRdb stores just in-frame clones and leaves some out. The table records fewer than 90,000 clones, about 93% of them present only once. The germline gives CDR1 SGDLS, CDR2 YYNGEE. V was clipped by 4 bases and J by 4 bases, with 14 bases between them. The CDR3 covers 14 residues. The receptor's source is a human donor in good health. Sequencing used T cells isolated from PBMCs. The V and J genes are TRBV9 and TRBJ2-5, with TRBD1 as a possible D gene (5 bases). CDR3 loop: CASSPLRVGETQYF. CDR3 DNA sequence: TGTGCCAGCAGCCCACTCAGGGTGGGAGAGACCCAGTACTTC.